A selection of T cell receptor beta chains follows, all from one sample in a study of human T cells and chemical hapten exposure. MiXCR was run by TCRdb on the RACE reads, yielding one entry per CDR3 protein. Of around 300,000 distinct CDR3 sequences in the sample, approximately 6.3% were seen once. The sample consisted of whole blood, taken in connection with sensitization to the hapten diphenylcyclopropenone (DPC). The receptors originated from a woman aged 18 to 35 with alopecia areata. Some clones in this sample may be carry-over from other donors' samples. The CDR3 runs from the conserved cysteine through the conserved F or W. The order of the fields is D gene, V gene, J gene, clone size, CDR3 DNA, CDR3 protein. D genes are given only for firm matches. The size of a clone is reported for some rows only, either as once, few or many, or as a class for expanded clones.

D gene: .
V gene: TRBV10-3
J gene: TRBJ2-3
clone size: many
CDR3 DNA: TGTGCCATCAGTGAGTCGGGGGGACCCGGCACAGATACGCAGTATTTT
CDR3 protein: CAISESGGPGTDTQYF

D gene: .
V gene: TRBV6-2/TRBV6-3
J gene: TRBJ1-5
clone size: many
CDR3 DNA: TGTGCCAGCAGTACCGAAAAGGGGCATCAGCCCCAGCATTTT
CDR3 protein: CASSTEKGHQPQHF

D gene: TRBD1
V gene: TRBV5-1
J gene: TRBJ1-1
clone size: .
CDR3 DNA: TGCGACAGCAGGGATGGACAGGATTTGGACACTGAAGCTTTCTTT
CDR3 protein: CDSRDGQDLDTEAFF

D gene: .
V gene: TRBV28
J gene: TRBJ1-1
clone size: .
CDR3 DNA: TGTGCCAGCAGTTGGAGGAGCACTGAAGCTTTCTTT
CDR3 protein: CASSWRSTEAFF

D gene: TRBD1
V gene: TRBV7-8
J gene: TRBJ1-1
clone size: few
CDR3 DNA: TGTGCCAGCAGCTTGTCGCGGGACAGGAGCACTGAAGCTTTCTTT
CDR3 protein: CASSLSRDRSTEAFF

D gene: .
V gene: TRBV28
J gene: TRBJ2-7
clone size: .
CDR3 DNA: TGTGCCAGCAGCAACTCAGGAGGGGGCGAGCAGTACTTC
CDR3 protein: CASSNSGGGEQYF

D gene: TRBD2
V gene: TRBV20-1
J gene: TRBJ2-3
clone size: .
CDR3 DNA: TGCAGTGCTTGGAGCGGGGGTAGGACAGATACGCAGTATTTT
CDR3 protein: CSAWSGGRTDTQYF

D gene: TRBD2
V gene: TRBV4-3
J gene: TRBJ2-1
clone size: many
CDR3 DNA: TGCGCCAGCGGCGGCGGGGGTAGCTCCTACAATGAGCAGTTCTTC
CDR3 protein: CASGGGGSSYNEQFF

D gene: .
V gene: TRBV4-3
J gene: TRBJ2-7
clone size: few
CDR3 DNA: TGCGCCAGCAGCCAGAACCGGGGGCGCGAGCAGTACTTC
CDR3 protein: CASSQNRGREQYF

D gene: .
V gene: TRBV12-3/TRBV12-4
J gene: TRBJ2-2
clone size: many
CDR3 DNA: TGTGCCAGCAGGCTTGGCGCCGGGGAGCTGTTTTTT
CDR3 protein: CASRLGAGELFF

D gene: .
V gene: TRBV2
J gene: TRBJ1-1
clone size: many
CDR3 DNA: TGTGCCAGCAGTGAATTTGAAGCTTTCTTT
CDR3 protein: CASSEFEAFF

D gene: TRBD1
V gene: TRBV12-3/TRBV12-4
J gene: TRBJ2-3
clone size: many
CDR3 DNA: TGTGCCAGCAGTTTCCCACAGGGGGCAGATACGCAGTATTTT
CDR3 protein: CASSFPQGADTQYF

D gene: TRBD1
V gene: TRBV7-6
J gene: TRBJ2-5
clone size: many
CDR3 DNA: TGTGCCAGCAGCTGGGGCTCGGGACAGCAAGAGACCCAGTACTTC
CDR3 protein: CASSWGSGQQETQYF

D gene: .
V gene: TRBV20-1
J gene: TRBJ2-3
clone size: .
CDR3 DNA: TGCAGTGCTAGGAGCTCTGGGTCATATACAGATACGCAGTATTTT
CDR3 protein: CSARSSGSYTDTQYF

D gene: .
V gene: TRBV3-1
J gene: TRBJ1-2
clone size: .
CDR3 DNA: TGTGCCAGCAGCCAAGGGCTGGCAGGGATCCTCTCTAACTATGGCTACACCTTC
CDR3 protein: CASSQGLAGILSNYGYTF

D gene: .
V gene: TRBV29-1
J gene: TRBJ1-1
clone size: .
CDR3 DNA: TGCAGCACCCAGGGGACTTCGGGCACTGAAGCTTTCTTT
CDR3 protein: CSTQGTSGTEAFF

D gene: .
V gene: TRBV27
J gene: TRBJ2-7
clone size: few
CDR3 DNA: TGTGCCAGCCACCCGGGGGGCCGCATATCCTACGAGCAGTACTTC
CDR3 protein: CASHPGGRISYEQYF

D gene: .
V gene: TRBV3-1
J gene: TRBJ2-2
clone size: .
CDR3 DNA: TGTGCCAGCAGCCCCCGAGGACCGGCAGGCGCCGGGGAGCTGTTTTTT
CDR3 protein: CASSPRGPAGAGELFF

D gene: .
V gene: TRBV5-6
J gene: TRBJ2-7
clone size: many
CDR3 DNA: TGTGCCAGCAGTCACCGGGACAGCGCGGGAATTCGGTACTTC
CDR3 protein: CASSHRDSAGIRYF

D gene: .
V gene: TRBV12-5
J gene: TRBJ1-1
clone size: .
CDR3 DNA: TGTGCTAGTGGTTCCGTTCTCCGCGGGAACACTGAAGCTTTCTTT
CDR3 protein: CASGSVLRGNTEAFF

D gene: .
V gene: TRBV28
J gene: TRBJ1-5
clone size: many
CDR3 DNA: TGTGCCAGCAGTTTTAGCAGGTCTTCGGCCCAGCATTTT
CDR3 protein: CASSFSRSSAQHF

D gene: .
V gene: TRBV6-2/TRBV6-3
J gene: TRBJ1-1
clone size: .
CDR3 DNA: TGTGCCAGCAGTCTCCTCCTGGCGAGCAACACTGAAGCTTTCTTT
CDR3 protein: CASSLLLASNTEAFF

D gene: .
V gene: TRBV4-2
J gene: TRBJ1-6
clone size: few
CDR3 DNA: TGTGCCAGCAGCCAACAGACCGGGAATAATTCACCCCTCCACTTT
CDR3 protein: CASSQQTGNNSPLHF

D gene: .
V gene: TRBV6-1
J gene: TRBJ2-1
clone size: .
CDR3 DNA: TGTGCCAGCAGTGAAAAGACAGAGTACAATGAGCAGTTCTTC
CDR3 protein: CASSEKTEYNEQFF

D gene: .
V gene: TRBV6-5
J gene: TRBJ1-2
clone size: few
CDR3 DNA: TGTGCCAGCAGTCCAGGGACGTATGGAAACTATGGCTACACCTTC
CDR3 protein: CASSPGTYGNYGYTF

D gene: .
V gene: TRBV15
J gene: TRBJ1-1
clone size: few
CDR3 DNA: TGTGCCACCAGCTTAAGGCAGATTCGGACTGAAGCTTTCTTT
CDR3 protein: CATSLRQIRTEAFF

D gene: TRBD1
V gene: TRBV5-1
J gene: TRBJ1-2
clone size: few
CDR3 DNA: TGCGCCAGCAGCGGGGGACAGGGAATGGAAGGCTACACCTTC
CDR3 protein: CASSGGQGMEGYTF

D gene: .
V gene: TRBV20-1
J gene: TRBJ2-7
clone size: many
CDR3 DNA: TGCAGTGCTAGAGAAAGTGGACACTCCTACGAGCAGTACTTC
CDR3 protein: CSARESGHSYEQYF

D gene: .
V gene: TRBV29-1
J gene: TRBJ1-1
clone size: .
CDR3 DNA: TGCAGCGTCCTCACGAACACTGAAGCTTTCTTT
CDR3 protein: CSVLTNTEAFF

D gene: .
V gene: TRBV10-3
J gene: TRBJ1-1
clone size: few
CDR3 DNA: TGTGCCATCAGTGAGGCGAGGGACACTGAAGCTTTCTTT
CDR3 protein: CAISEARDTEAFF

D gene: .
V gene: TRBV4-1
J gene: TRBJ1-4
clone size: few
CDR3 DNA: TGCGCCAGCAGCCAAGGGCCGAGACTGAGTAATGAAAAACTGTTTTTT
CDR3 protein: CASSQGPRLSNEKLFF

D gene: .
V gene: TRBV5-1
J gene: TRBJ2-1
clone size: many
CDR3 DNA: TGCGCCAGCAGCTCCTCCAGCTCCTACAATGAGCAGTTCTTC
CDR3 protein: CASSSSSSYNEQFF

D gene: .
V gene: TRBV7-2
J gene: TRBJ1-2
clone size: .
CDR3 DNA: TGTGCCAGCAGCTTAGCATCTACGCAAACCTATGGCTACACCTTC
CDR3 protein: CASSLASTQTYGYTF

D gene: .
V gene: TRBV29-1
J gene: TRBJ1-2
clone size: many
CDR3 DNA: TGCAGCGTTGGGCTCGTAGGGTATTATGGCTACACCTTC
CDR3 protein: CSVGLVGYYGYTF

D gene: TRBD1
V gene: TRBV6-2/TRBV6-3
J gene: TRBJ2-5
clone size: .
CDR3 DNA: TGTGCCAGCAGGGGGACAGCCGGGGAAGAGACCCAGTACTTC
CDR3 protein: CASRGTAGEETQYF

D gene: .
V gene: TRBV28
J gene: TRBJ1-4
clone size: .
CDR3 DNA: TGTGCCAGCAGTTTACTGACGGGACCTAATGAAAAACTGTTTTTT
CDR3 protein: CASSLLTGPNEKLFF

D gene: .
V gene: TRBV27
J gene: TRBJ1-6
clone size: few
CDR3 DNA: TGTGCCAGCAGTCCGGGGGGATACTATAATTCACCCCTCCACTTT
CDR3 protein: CASSPGGYYNSPLHF

D gene: .
V gene: TRBV5-6
J gene: TRBJ1-1
clone size: .
CDR3 DNA: TGTGCCAGCAGCTTGGTGTACAAAACGACTGAAGCTTTCTTT
CDR3 protein: CASSLVYKTTEAFF

D gene: .
V gene: TRBV25-1
J gene: TRBJ2-3
clone size: .
CDR3 DNA: TGTGCCAGCAGTGATTTTCTGGGTTCGACAGATACGCAGTATTTT
CDR3 protein: CASSDFLGSTDTQYF

D gene: .
V gene: TRBV20-1
J gene: TRBJ1-2
clone size: few
CDR3 DNA: TGCAGTGCTACCGACAGAAACTATGGCTACACCTTC
CDR3 protein: CSATDRNYGYTF

D gene: TRBD2
V gene: TRBV4-2
J gene: TRBJ2-2
clone size: .
CDR3 DNA: TGTGCCAGCAGCCAACGATCTAGCGGTACCGGGGAGCTGTTTTTT
CDR3 protein: CASSQRSSGTGELFF

D gene: .
V gene: TRBV14
J gene: TRBJ1-5
clone size: many
CDR3 DNA: TGTGCCAGCAGCCCCAATCAGCCCCAGCATTTT
CDR3 protein: CASSPNQPQHF

D gene: .
V gene: TRBV5-1
J gene: TRBJ2-3
clone size: .
CDR3 DNA: TGCGCCAGCAATTCGCGGGGATCGGTTTCGGATACGCAGTATTTT
CDR3 protein: CASNSRGSVSDTQYF

D gene: .
V gene: TRBV7-2
J gene: TRBJ2-2
clone size: .
CDR3 DNA: TGTGCCAGCAGCTTGTTTGCGGAGCTGTTTTTT
CDR3 protein: CASSLFAELFF

D gene: .
V gene: TRBV7-9
J gene: TRBJ1-6
clone size: few
CDR3 DNA: TGTGCCAGCAATCAGGGCGGTTCACCCCTCCACTTT
CDR3 protein: CASNQGGSPLHF

D gene: .
V gene: TRBV9
J gene: TRBJ2-3
clone size: few
CDR3 DNA: TGTGCCAGCAGCGTAGCTGTCCCCACAGATACGCAGTATTTT
CDR3 protein: CASSVAVPTDTQYF

D gene: TRBD1
V gene: TRBV10-3
J gene: TRBJ1-2
clone size: few
CDR3 DNA: TGTGCCATCACCTCGGGACAGACGGATGGCTACACCTTC
CDR3 protein: CAITSGQTDGYTF

D gene: .
V gene: TRBV9
J gene: TRBJ2-3
clone size: .
CDR3 DNA: TGTGCCAGCAGCGTGGGGCTGACAGATACGCAGTATTTT
CDR3 protein: CASSVGLTDTQYF

D gene: TRBD1
V gene: TRBV4-3
J gene: TRBJ1-6
clone size: many
CDR3 DNA: TGCGCCAGCAGCCAGGACACCGGGACAGGGGGTTCACCCCTCCACTTT
CDR3 protein: CASSQDTGTGGSPLHF

D gene: .
V gene: TRBV12-3/TRBV12-4
J gene: TRBJ2-2
clone size: few
CDR3 DNA: TGTGCCAGCAGTTCTACCGGGATCGGGGGCACGAACACCGGGGAGCTGTTTTTT
CDR3 protein: CASSSTGIGGTNTGELFF

D gene: .
V gene: TRBV7-8
J gene: TRBJ1-5
clone size: many
CDR3 DNA: TGTGCCAGCAGCTTTGGAGGGCCGGCGCCCCAGCATTTT
CDR3 protein: CASSFGGPAPQHF